This TCR beta chain is from a study of blood T cell repertoires in COVID-19. The repertoire was sequenced with immunoSEQ multiplex PCR; TCRdb's copy has only in-frame clones and lacks some. Of about 120,000 clones in the sample, 70% to 90% were seen once. The CDR3 runs 16 residues. The germline V and J ends were trimmed by 3 bases and 0 bases, with 11 bases remaining between them. Germline V gene sequence: CDR1 KGHDR, CDR2 SFDVKD. What was sequenced was peripheral blood. The V call is TRBV24-1, the J call TRBJ1-3; no reliable D call. The receptor was isolated from a man between 60 and 75 years old with acute or convalescent COVID-19. The CDR3 bases are TGTGCCACCAGTGATGCTGGCAGAAACTCTGGAAACACCATATATTTT. This gives the protein CATSDAGRNSGNTIYF.